These 23 T cell receptor beta chains were sequenced from one sample in a study of blood T cell repertoires in COVID-19. Measured with immunoSEQ multiplex PCR; TCRdb has only the in-frame clones, and not every one. The table records 300,000 to 350,000 clones, approximately 89% of them present only once. Material: peripheral blood. The source is a woman aged 55 to 70 with COVID-19, enrolled during active disease.

The chain carries TRBV6-4 and TRBJ1-1, with no clear D. Germline V gives CDR1 MRHNA, CDR2 SNTAGT. The CDR3 has 13 amino acids. Trimming left V 6 bases short and J 7 bases short, with 15 bases between. CDR3: CASSRRVQVEAFF. The CDR3 coding sequence is TGTGCCAGCAGCCGTCGGGTCCAAGTTGAAGCTTTCTTT.

The gene calls are TRBV6-1 and TRBJ1-2; no definite D call. The germline V and J ends were trimmed by 3 bases and 0 bases, with 14 bases remaining between them. The germline V gene encodes CDR1 MNHNS and CDR2 SASEGT. This CDR3 comprises 16 residues. CDR3 loop: CASSDRGGRTNYGYTF. CDR3 nucleotides: TGTGCCAGCAGTGATCGAGGAGGCAGGACTAACTATGGCTACACCTTC.

The V call is TRBV7-9, the J call TRBJ2-1; TRBD2 agrees at 11 bases. The germline V gene encodes CDR1 SEHNR and CDR2 FQNEAQ (reference sequence). J was trimmed by 8 bases and V by 5 bases; bases with no gene match: 8. CDR3 size: 15 residues. The CDR3 here is CASSLGTSGPYEQFF. The CDR3 DNA follows: TGTGCCAGCAGCCTCGGGACTAGCGGACCCTATGAGCAGTTCTTC.

The V and J genes are TRBV20-1 and TRBJ1-1; D unclear. The germline CDR1 and CDR2 sequences are DFQATT and SNEGSKA (reference sequence). The CDR3 has 11 amino acids. V was shortened by 7 bases and J by 5 bases, with 11 bases between the two germline ends. CDR3: CSGSVETEAFF. The CDR3 DNA sequence: TGCAGTGGGTCTGTAGAGACTGAAGCTTTCTTT.

The chain links TRBV12-3 or TRBV12-4 to TRBJ1-1; D uncertain. Trimming shortened V by 6 bases and J by 0 bases, and 5 bases separated the two germline ends. The CDR3 has 12 residues. CDR3 amino acids: CASREMNTEAFF. The CDR3 DNA follows: TGTGCCAGCAGGGAGATGAACACTGAAGCTTTCTTT.

The sample holds a few counts of this clone. This sequence joins TRBV4-2 and TRBJ2-7, with 7 nucleotides matching TRBD1. Germline trimming cut 4 bases from V and 1 base from J; bases unmatched to any gene: 4. This CDR3 has 14 amino acids. Germline values: CDR1 LGHNA, CDR2 YNFKEQ. In nucleotides, the CDR3 is TGTGCCAGCAGCCGAGACAGGGATTCCTACGAGCAGTACTTC. Its translation: CASSRDRDSYEQYF.

The V call is TRBV24-1, the J call TRBJ2-1; TRBD2 might be the D (6 bases). CDR1 and CDR2 from the germline V gene are KGHDR and SFDVKD. Trimming took 4 bases from V and 6 from J, leaving 12 bases between them. This CDR3 has 14 amino acids. CDR3 DNA sequence: TGTGCCACCAGTGAACCCGGGACTGGCAATGAGCAGTTCTTC. Translating gives CATSEPGTGNEQFF.

The gene calls are TRBV7-8 and TRBJ1-2; 9 bases are shared with TRBD1. V was clipped by 2 bases and J by 2 bases; unmatched bases: 12. This CDR3 has 18 amino acids. Germline V gene lookup returns CDR1 SGHVS and CDR2 FQNEAQ. Here the CDR3 DNA reads TGTGCCAGCAGCTTAAGCGGTACAGGGGGCCCGCTAAACTATGGCTACACCTTC. This encodes CASSLSGTGGPLNYGYTF. Together with reference TRBV7-8 and TRBJ1-2, the CDR3 gives the full variable domain: GAGVSQSPRYKVAKRGQDVALRCDPISGHVSLFWYQQALGQGPEFLTYFQNEAQLDKSGLPSDRFFAERPEGSVSTLKIQRTQQEDSAVYLCASSLSGTGGPLNYGYTFGSGTRLTVV.

The V gene is TRBV7-3, the J gene TRBJ1-6, with D maybe TRBD1 (6 bases). V was shortened by 2 bases and J by 9 bases, with 11 bases between the two germline ends. The germline gives CDR1 SGHTA, CDR2 FQGTGA. The CDR3 totals 14 residues. CDR3 protein: CASSLSRGGSPLHF. The CDR3 coding sequence is TGTGCCAGCAGCTTATCCAGGGGCGGTTCACCCCTCCACTTT.

The rearrangement joins TRBV6-5 to TRBJ2-5; D might be TRBD1 (6 bases). Deletions cut 11 bases from V and 4 bases from J, with 17 bases between. The CDR3 is made up of 13 amino acids. Germline V gene data show CDR1 as MNHEY and CDR2 as SVGAGI. CDR3 sequence reads: CALAWGQGETQYF. CDR3 nucleotide sequence: TGTGCCCTTGCTTGGGGGCAAGGAGAGACCCAGTACTTC.

The V gene is TRBV3-1 (or the pseudogene TRBV3-2), the J gene TRBJ2-5, with 7 bases fitting TRBD2. Germline V lookup: CDR1 LGHDT, CDR2 YNNKEL (reference sequence). After removal of 2 bases from V and 4 bases from J, the junction contained 4 bases not matched to a gene. The CDR3 has 14 residues. The CDR3 nucleotides read TGTGCCAGCAGCCAACGTCAGCGGGGAGAGACCCAGTACTTC. Its translation: CASSQRQRGETQYF.

The sample holds one count of this clone. The chain combines TRBV5-1 with TRBJ2-1; a weak D match, TRBD2 (6 bases). Germline V gives CDR1 SGHRS, CDR2 YFSETQ. Between the trimmed V and J ends, which lost 0 bases and 7 bases, there was a span of 11 bases. The CDR3 has 14 residues. The CDR3 loop reads CASSLALSGNEQFF. CDR3 sequence (DNA): TGCGCCAGCAGCTTGGCCCTTAGCGGTAATGAGCAGTTCTTC.

This sequence joins TRBV7-2 and TRBJ1-1; D is unresolved. Germline V gene sequence: CDR1 SGHTA, CDR2 FQGNSA. The CDR3 contains 17 residues. V was clipped by 2 bases and J by 5 bases, with 21 bases between them. CDR3 protein: CASSLPMSGSYRTEAFF. The CDR3 coding sequence is TGTGCCAGCAGCTTACCGATGTCGGGGTCGTATCGGACTGAAGCTTTCTTT.

This chain joins TRBV7-9 and TRBJ1-6, with D tentatively TRBD1 (5 bases). CDR1 is SEHNR and CDR2 is FQNEAQ in the germline V gene (reference sequence). The CDR3 consists of 14 residues. V lost 5 bases and J lost 8, with 13 bases in between. CDR3 nucleotide sequence: TGTGCCAGCAGCCCCCAGGGTAGGGATTCACCCCTCCACTTT. Its translation: CASSPQGRDSPLHF.

This chain joins TRBV11-2 and TRBJ2-5; a possible D gene is TRBD1 (6 bases). Germline V CDR1 and CDR2: SGHAT, FQNNGV. This CDR3 is 18 amino acids long. With 0 bases removed from V and 1 base from J, the gap between germline ends came to 18 bases. The CDR3 nucleotides are TGTGCCAGCAGCTTAGATCTCTACAGGGCCAAACTCCAAGAGACCCAGTACTTC. Translating gives CASSLDLYRAKLQETQYF.

The genes are TRBV27 and TRBJ2-1; 9 nucleotides match TRBD1. CDR1 and CDR2 from the germline V gene are MNHEY and SMNVEV (reference sequence). There are 15 residues in the CDR3. After removal of 3 bases from V and 7 bases from J, the junction contained 7 bases not matched to a gene. The CDR3 nucleotides read TGTGCCAGCAGTTTCGATGACAGGGGGTGGAATGAGCAGTTCTTC. This gives the protein CASSFDDRGWNEQFF.

The chain carries TRBV28 and TRBJ2-1, with no clear D. CDR1 and CDR2 from the germline V gene are MDHEN and SYDVKM. V lost 5 bases and J lost 5, with 7 bases in between. The CDR3 spans 12 residues. The CDR3 sequence is CASSPVDNEQFF. DNA of the CDR3: TGTGCCAGCAGTCCTGTAGACAATGAGCAGTTCTTC.

The J gene is TRBJ2-1, the V gene TRBV28; weak D call: TRBD2 (7 bases). V lost 3 bases and J lost 12, with 9 bases in between. This CDR3 has 11 amino acids. Per germline, CDR1 MDHEN and CDR2 SYDVKM. In DNA, the CDR3 is TGTGCCAGCAGTTTCCGGGGGGCGCAGTTCTTC. Translation: CASSFRGAQFF.

This chain joins TRBV13 and TRBJ1-2; D is ambiguous. The CDR3 totals 13 residues. Germline V gene data show CDR1 as PRHDT and CDR2 as FYEKMQ (reference sequence). The V end was cut by 4 bases, the J end by 2 bases, with 8 bases between. The CDR3, as DNA: TGTGCCAGCAGCTCCACCGGGAACTATGGCTACACCTTC. The encoded protein is CASSSTGNYGYTF.

This chain's CDR3 is CASSLFAMGGEQYF. The DNA for the CDR3 is TGTGCCAGCAGCTTATTTGCCATGGGGGGCGAGCAGTACTTC. The V and J genes are TRBV11-2 and TRBJ2-7, with TRBD2 as a possible D gene (6 bases). Germline CDR1 reads SGHAT; CDR2 reads FQNNGV. The CDR3 is 14 amino acids. V was clipped by 2 bases and J by 6 bases, with 14 bases between them.

This chain connects TRBV10-3 to TRBJ2-3; D gene ambiguous. V dropped 8 bases and J dropped 5 bases, with 8 bases sitting between them. The CDR3 length is 11 residues. Germline CDR1 is ENHRY and CDR2 is SYGVKD. Here the CDR3 DNA reads TGTGCCATCGCCGTCGGAGATACGCAGTATTTT. Encoded protein: CAIAVGDTQYF.

This chain connects TRBV19 to TRBJ1-5; perhaps TRBD1 as D (6 bases). V dropped 4 bases and J dropped 0 bases, with 10 bases sitting between them. In germline, CDR1 is LNHDA, CDR2 SQIVND (reference sequence). This CDR3 spans 15 amino acids. CDR3 in amino acids: CASSNRENSNQPQHF. DNA for the CDR3: TGTGCCAGTAGTAACAGGGAGAATAGCAATCAGCCCCAGCATTTT.

This chain joins TRBV28 and TRBJ1-1; the D gene is possibly TRBD1 (6 bases). The CDR3 extends over 11 amino acids. Trimming cost V 5 bases and J 7 bases, with 8 bases left between them. CDR1 is MDHEN and CDR2 is SYDVKM in the germline V gene. The DNA for the CDR3 is TGTGCCAGCAGTCAGGGGATTGAAGCTTTCTTT. Its protein is CASSQGIEAFF. Filled out from reference TRBV28 and TRBJ1-1, the complete variable domain reads DVKVTQSSRYLVKRTGEKVFLECVQDMDHENMFWYRQDPGLGLRLIYFSYDVKMKEKGDIPEGYSVSREKKERFSLILESASTNQTSMYLCASSQGIEAFFGQGTRLTVV.